A selection of T cell receptor beta chains follows, all from one sample in a study of OX40 agonist ivuxolimab in advanced cancers. Repertoires were generated with immunoSEQ multiplex PCR, while TCRdb's copy carries only in-frame clones and drops some. Of about 80,000 clones in the sample, 90% were seen once. This specimen was CD4+ or CD8+ T cells sorted from blood, taken in a trial of the OX40 agonist ivuxolimab. The receptors originated from an adult with an advanced solid tumor such as melanoma, head and neck, liver or kidney cancer. CDR3s include the opening cysteine and the closing phenylalanine or tryptophan. Fields, in order: V gene, J gene, clone size, CDR3 protein. Where a row states a size, it is once, few, many or the class of an expanded clone; other rows omit it.

>TRBV6-6|TRBJ2-7|-
CASSNPGGAYEQYF
>TRBV28|TRBJ1-4|-
CASSLGPGLGEKLFF
>TRBV18|TRBJ1-4|-
CASSPKTPLLRTNEKLFF
>TRBV27|TRBJ1-6|once
CASSPLGVGNSPLHF
>TRBV7-2|TRBJ2-7|-
CASSLLGYEQYF
>TRBV11-2|TRBJ2-7|few
CASSLYGTASYEQYF
>TRBV7-9|TRBJ2-6|-
CASSFQGSGANVLTF
>TRBV10-3|TRBJ2-2|-
CAITRTGANTGELFF
>TRBV9|TRBJ2-3|-
CASSRGGQGADTQYF
>TRBV6-5|TRBJ2-3|-
CASSYSGRQYF
>TRBV4-1|TRBJ1-1|few
CASSRGGVTEAFF
>TRBV28|TRBJ2-2|-
CASSGRRTANTGELFF
>TRBV7-2|TRBJ2-5|-
CASSLEGRWETQYF
>TRBV5-1|TRBJ2-5|few
CASSLTSVYQETQYF
>TRBV19|TRBJ1-1|-
CASSPGQGRFGTEAFF
>TRBV27|TRBJ1-1|-
CASSLRGAEAFF
>TRBV6-1|TRBJ2-1|-
CASRSLAGGFNEQFF
>TRBV13|TRBJ1-4|once
CASSFWGTNEKLFF
>TRBV7-9|TRBJ2-5|-
CASSHRSGLEGETQYF
>TRBV7-2|TRBJ2-3|-
CASSSGLAHAGTQYF
>TRBV19|TRBJ2-2|-
CASSTPGQGFTGELFF
>TRBV4-3|TRBJ2-7|-
CASSQDRGRREQYF
>TRBV7-9|TRBJ2-1|-
CASSRTGKGSYNEQFF
>TRBV5-1|TRBJ2-5|few
CASRLQGAQETQYF
>TRBV7-2|TRBJ2-1|once
CASSTQGGNEQFF